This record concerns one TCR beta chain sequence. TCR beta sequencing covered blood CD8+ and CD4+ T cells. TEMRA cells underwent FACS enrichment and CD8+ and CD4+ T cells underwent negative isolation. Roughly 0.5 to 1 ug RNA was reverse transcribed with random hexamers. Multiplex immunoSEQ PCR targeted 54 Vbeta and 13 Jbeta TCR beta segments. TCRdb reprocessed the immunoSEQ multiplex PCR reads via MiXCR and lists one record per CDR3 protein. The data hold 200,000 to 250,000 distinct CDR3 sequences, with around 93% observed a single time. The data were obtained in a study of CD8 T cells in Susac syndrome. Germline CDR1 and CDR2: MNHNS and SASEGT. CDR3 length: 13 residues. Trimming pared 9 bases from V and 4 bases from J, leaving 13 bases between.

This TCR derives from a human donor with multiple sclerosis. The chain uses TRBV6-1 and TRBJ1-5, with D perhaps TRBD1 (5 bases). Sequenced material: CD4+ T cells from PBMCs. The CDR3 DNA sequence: TGTGCCAGTGCTACGGGGGGGAATCAGCCCCAGCATTTT. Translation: CASATGGNQPQHF.